These 8 T cell receptor beta chains originate from one sample sequenced in a study of monozygotic twins with inflammatory bowel disease. TCRdb reprocessed the 5' RACE reads, keeping one entry per CDR3 protein, no DNA. In all, the sample yields about 330,000 distinct CDR3 sequences. The specimen sequenced was blood. The receptors were sampled from a human donor with ulcerative colitis or Crohn's disease, or a healthy co-twin of an affected twin (not recorded which).

The rearrangement joins TRBV7-2 to TRBJ2-1; TCRdb gives TRBD1 as the D gene, but with no DNA this cannot be confirmed. Germline CDR1 is SGHTA and CDR2 is FQGNSA. This CDR3 spans 14 amino acids. The CDR3 is CASSLDSGAGGQFF.

The chain is built from TRBV5-5 and TRBJ2-7. Germline assignment: CDR1 SGHKS and CDR2 YYEKEE (reference sequence). CDR3 length: 13 amino acids. The CDR3 region is CASSPTDGFEQYF.

The genes are TRBV4-1 and TRBJ2-1. Germline values: CDR1 MGHRA, CDR2 YSYEKL. This CDR3 is built from 15 residues. This CDR3 reads CASSPDGRSYNEQFF.

The chain uses TRBV7-2 and TRBJ2-1; checking the TCRdb D call of TRBD2 is not possible without DNA. This CDR3 comprises 13 residues. CDR1 and CDR2 (germline): SGHTA, FQGNSA. The CDR3: CASRTPLAHEQFF. Full variable domain (remainder filled in from reference TRBV7-2 and TRBJ2-1): GAGVSQSPSNKVTEKGKDVELRCDPISGHTALYWYRQSLGQGLEFLIYFQGNSAPDKSGLPSDRFSAERTGGSVSTLTIQRTQQEDSAVYLCASRTPLAHEQFFGPGTRLTVL.

CDR3: CASSALGGDEQLF. This rearrangement joins TRBV25-1 to TRBJ2-1; the D call from TCRdb, TRBD2, cannot be confirmed without DNA. CDR1 and CDR2 (germline): MGHDK, SYGVNS. This CDR3 has 13 residues.

This chain joins TRBV19 and TRBJ2-5; TCRdb's assignment of TRBD1 cannot be checked, as there is no DNA. CDR1 is LNHDA, CDR2 SQIVND, per germline (reference sequence). This CDR3 has 17 residues. The chain's CDR3 is CASSINPTGAIQETQYF. The variable domain in full, with the rest retrieved from reference TRBV19 and TRBJ2-5, is DGGITQSPKYLFRKEGQNVTLSCEQNLNHDAMYWYRQDPGQGLRLIYYSQIVNDFQKGDIAEGYSVSREKKESFPLTVTSAQKNPTAFYLCASSINPTGAIQETQYFGPGTRLLVL.

This rearrangement joins TRBV5-1 to TRBJ2-3; TCRdb's assignment of TRBD1 cannot be checked, as there is no DNA. The V gene's germline CDR1 is SGHRS and CDR2 YFSETQ. This CDR3 is 13 amino acids long. The CDR3 protein is CASSFPHLDTQYF.

This CDR3 reads CASSPGGVSGNTIYF. This sequence joins TRBV5-1 and TRBJ1-3. There are 15 residues in the CDR3. Per the germline V gene, CDR1 is SGHRS and CDR2 is YFSETQ. Combining the CDR3 with reference TRBV5-1 and TRBJ1-3 gives the whole variable domain KAGVTQTPRYLIKTRGQQVTLSCSPISGHRSVSWYQQTPGQGLQFLFEYFSETQRNKGNFPGRFSGRQFSNSRSEMNVSTLELGDSALYLCASSPGGVSGNTIYFGEGSWLTVV.